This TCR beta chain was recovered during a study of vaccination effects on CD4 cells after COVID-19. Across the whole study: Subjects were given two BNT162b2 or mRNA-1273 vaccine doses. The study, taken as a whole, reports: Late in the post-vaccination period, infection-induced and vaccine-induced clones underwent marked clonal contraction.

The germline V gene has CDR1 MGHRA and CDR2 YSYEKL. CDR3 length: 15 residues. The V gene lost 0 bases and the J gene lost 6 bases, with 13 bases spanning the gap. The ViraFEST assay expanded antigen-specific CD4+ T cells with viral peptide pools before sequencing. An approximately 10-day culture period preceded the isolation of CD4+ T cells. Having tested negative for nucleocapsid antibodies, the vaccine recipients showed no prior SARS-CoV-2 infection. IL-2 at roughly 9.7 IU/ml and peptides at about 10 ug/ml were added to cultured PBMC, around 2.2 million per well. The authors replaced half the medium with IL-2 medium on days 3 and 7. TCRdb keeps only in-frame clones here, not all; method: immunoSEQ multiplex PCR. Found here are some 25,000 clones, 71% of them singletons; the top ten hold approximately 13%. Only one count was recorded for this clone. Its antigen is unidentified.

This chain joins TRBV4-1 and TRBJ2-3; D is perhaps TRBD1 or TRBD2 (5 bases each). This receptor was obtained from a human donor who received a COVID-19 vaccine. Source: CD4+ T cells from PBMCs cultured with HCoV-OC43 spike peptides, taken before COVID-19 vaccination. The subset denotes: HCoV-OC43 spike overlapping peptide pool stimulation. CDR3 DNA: TGCGCCAGCAGCCAAGATATTCGTGGGGGTGATACGCAGTATTTT. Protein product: CASSQDIRGGDTQYF.